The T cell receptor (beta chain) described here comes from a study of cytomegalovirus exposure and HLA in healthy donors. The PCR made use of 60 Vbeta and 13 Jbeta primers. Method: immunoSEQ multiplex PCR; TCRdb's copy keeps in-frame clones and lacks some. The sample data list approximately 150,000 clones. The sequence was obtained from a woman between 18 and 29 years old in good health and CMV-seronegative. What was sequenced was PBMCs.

The CDR3 loop reads CASSRLAGLDNEQFF. The CDR3 DNA reads as TGTGCCAGTAGCAGACTAGCGGGTCTAGACAATGAGCAGTTCTTC. V usage is TRBV19 and J usage is TRBJ2-1; 10 positions agree with TRBD2. The CDR3 length is 15 residues. The trim removed 6 bases at V and 5 bases at J, leaving 7 bases unmatched. CDR1 and CDR2 (germline): LNHDA, SQIVND (reference sequence).